This TCR beta chain was profiled in a study of spatial heterogeneity in lung cancer. Time point of the sample: sample taken at primary tumor resection. Sequencing of whole RNA from tumor, nontumor lung or frozen PBMC involved no sorting. Samples were donated by 72 untreated early-stage non-small cell lung cancer patients. Germline CDR1 is SGDLS and CDR2 is YYNGEE. J gave up 5 bases and V 2 bases, and 7 bases lay outside the gene matches. This CDR3 has 15 residues. TCRdb reprocessed the 5' RACE reads with MiXCR, giving one entry per CDR3 protein. The sample records 26,000 or so distinct CDR3 sequences, around 13% being singletons. This clonotype was seen repeatedly, ten times or more.

The chain has TRBV9 and TRBJ2-1; 7 bases match TRBD2. This material consisted of PBMCs, taken at surgery. The source is a female donor with early-stage non-small cell lung cancer. CDR3 in amino acids: CASSVLAEAHNEQFF. The CDR3 DNA sequence: TGTGCCAGCAGCGTCCTAGCGGAAGCGCACAATGAGCAGTTCTTC.